Included here is one T cell receptor beta chain sequence, with context. Its target is unknown. Researchers ran the PCR with 60 Vbeta and 13 Jbeta primers. Data came from immunoSEQ multiplex PCR; TCRdb stores just in-frame clones and leaves some out. The sample has some 110,000 clones, over 70% seen once; the top ten hold roughly 3%. This specimen comes from a study of cytomegalovirus exposure and HLA in healthy donors. General study findings and limits: Analysis performed later found 15,000 or so TCR beta sequences associated with HLA alleles at 0.05 false discovery rate. Judged likely to be a sequencing artifact was a cluster of highly shared sequence variants.

Germline assignment: CDR1 SGHAT and CDR2 FQNNGV. The ends were cut back, 2 bases at V and 1 base at J, with 20 bases in the middle. The CDR3 has 18 amino acids. The sample was PBMCs. The V call is TRBV11-2, the J call TRBJ2-5; tentatively, D is TRBD2 (6 bases). The source is a female donor in good health and CMV-seronegative. DNA of the CDR3: TGTGCCAGCAGCTTAATCTTGCCGGGGGATCAGACCCAAGAGACCCAGTACTTC. Residues: CASSLILPGDQTQETQYF.